The sequence of this T cell receptor (beta chain) was determined in a study of T cells after yellow fever vaccination. This clonotype was recorded at least ten times. The germline V gene encodes CDR1 SGHTA and CDR2 FQGNSA. V was cut by 5 bases and J by 2 bases, with 8 bases left in between. This CDR3 has 13 amino acids. TCRdb re-analysed the 5' RACE reads in MiXCR, keeping a single row per CDR3 protein. The sample contains about 340,000 distinct CDR3 sequences, approximately 3.9% of which appear only once. Here the sequenced sample was PBMCs, taken 5 days after the yellow fever booster vaccination. This receptor was identified in a man aged 18 to 29 who received the YFV17D yellow fever vaccine. The J gene is TRBJ2-3, the V gene TRBV7-2; D is uncertain. CDR3 region: CASSLQATDTQYF. In DNA, the CDR3 is TGTGCCAGCAGCCTACAAGCCACAGATACGCAGTATTTT.